These 7 T cell receptor beta chains came from one sample sequenced in a study of shared clonotypes between healthy human individuals (dated by TCRdb to 2020 to 2022). CD8 naive samples were CD45RO-negative cells positively selected for CCR7, giving a CD45RA+CCR7+ population that excluded TemRA cells. Library preparation was by the immunoSEQ multiplex PCR assay. TCRdb took this table from immuneACCESS and kept in-frame rearrangements with V and J called. Such tables lack part of the clones; where checked against another copy, unresolved V genes explain under half of the gap, and the rest is unexplained. Counted in this sample were around 2.1 million clones; around 93% of them appeared once. Approximately 1.7% of the sample rests with the top ten. Sequenced: naive CD8+ T cells from PBMCs. The cell subset or site tag for this specimen amounts to: CD45RA+CCR7+. Every receptor here comes from a man younger than 35 in good health. Some clones in this sample may be carry-over from other donors' samples.

This clone was picked up one time. The chain employs TRBV9 and TRBJ2-1, with 12 bases aligning to TRBD2. The CDR3 has 17 amino acids. The germline CDR1 and CDR2 sequences are SGDLS and YYNGEE. V was clipped by 3 bases and J by 2 bases; unmatched bases: 6. The chain's CDR3 is CASSGPPSGRAYNEQFF. The CDR3 DNA reads TGTGCCAGCAGCGGGCCCCCTAGCGGGAGGGCCTACAATGAGCAGTTCTTC.

The V call is TRBV6-1, the J call TRBJ1-5, with D perhaps TRBD1 (5 bases). This CDR3 spans 14 amino acids. From germline, CDR1 is MNHNS and CDR2 SASEGT. V was shortened by 5 bases and J by 2 bases, with 10 bases between the two germline ends. As DNA, the CDR3 is TGTGCCAGCAGTTCGGGGGTTGGCAATCAGCCCCAGCATTTT. It codes for CASSSGVGNQPQHF.

This sequence joins TRBV2 and TRBJ2-5; 10 nucleotides agree with TRBD2. The CDR3 totals 15 residues. V gave up 2 bases and J gave up 7 bases; unmatched junction bases: 7. Germline CDR1 is SNHLY and CDR2 is FYNNEI. In DNA, the CDR3 is TGTGCCAGCAGTGAATGGCTAGCGGGGGCTGGGACCCAGTACTTC. This sequence encodes CASSEWLAGAGTQYF.

J is TRBJ2-7 and V is TRBV11-2, with 10 positions matching TRBD1. This CDR3 region has 16 residues. V lost 5 bases and J lost 3; bases outside the gene matches: 10. In germline, CDR1 is SGHAT, CDR2 FQNNGV. In nucleotides, the CDR3 is TGTGCCAGCAGCGCCCGGGACAGGGGACAGAACTACGAGCAGTACTTC. Translating it yields CASSARDRGQNYEQYF. The full variable domain, in which reference TRBV11-2 and TRBJ2-7 provide the parts outside the CDR3, is EAGVAQSPRYKIIEKRQSVAFWCNPISGHATLYWYQQILGQGPKLLIQFQNNGVVDDSQLPKDRFSAERLKGVDSTLKIQPAKLEDSAVYLCASSARDRGQNYEQYFGPGTRLTVT.

This rearrangement joins TRBV4-3 to TRBJ2-7; no definite D call. Germline CDR1 LGHNA, CDR2 YSLEER. The ends were cut back, 1 base at V and 0 bases at J, with 7 bases in the middle. The CDR3 runs to 14 residues. The CDR3 DNA sequence: TGCGCCAGCAGCCAAGGGTGGCCCTCCTACGAGCAGTACTTC. It codes for CASSQGWPSYEQYF.

This rearrangement joins TRBV4-3 to TRBJ2-7; D remains ambiguous. Germline V gene lookup returns CDR1 LGHNA and CDR2 YSLEER. Trimming shortened V by 1 base and J by 3 bases, and 10 bases separated the two germline ends. CDR3 length: 14 residues. CDR3 residues: CASSQGLWGYEQYF. The CDR3 bases are TGCGCCAGCAGCCAAGGATTGTGGGGCTACGAGCAGTACTTC.

This chain joins TRBV6-1 and TRBJ2-1; 8 bases map to TRBD2. J gave up 8 bases and V 1 base, and 7 bases lay outside the gene matches. Germline values: CDR1 MNHNS, CDR2 SASEGT. The CDR3 has 15 residues. In DNA, the CDR3 is TGTGCCAGCAGTGAAGTATGGGGACTAGTCCATGAGCAGTTCTTC. Translating it yields CASSEVWGLVHEQFF.